The present entry profiles one T cell receptor (beta chain) with its context. Its antigen remains unidentified. The entry originates in a study of cytomegalovirus exposure and HLA in healthy donors. Background on the study: Of the donors genotyped, several hundred in all, 80% to 85% fell in the Caucasian-associated ancestry cluster. General study points: A later analysis found TCR association rates differed by HLA locus, highest for DRB1 and lowest for HLA-C. In a later analysis, parvovirus B19, influenza, CMV and Epstein-Barr virus appeared linked to several top co-occurrence clusters.

This CDR3 has 14 residues. Germline loops: CDR1 MNHEY, CDR2 SVGAGI. Trimming stripped 4 bases from V and 9 bases from J, with 16 bases between. The PCR employed 60 Vbeta primers together with 13 Jbeta primers. Repertoires were generated with immunoSEQ multiplex PCR, while TCRdb's copy carries only in-frame clones and drops some. The repertoire includes over 120,000 clones, roughly 10% of them detected once, and approximately 1.9% sits in the top ten. What was sequenced was PBMCs. The TCR originated in a man aged 50 or older in good health and CMV-seronegative. V is TRBV6-5 and J is TRBJ2-1; D unresolved. The CDR3: CASSSLALASEQFF. DNA for the CDR3: TGTGCCAGCAGTTCCCTCGCTTTGGCATCTGAGCAGTTCTTC.